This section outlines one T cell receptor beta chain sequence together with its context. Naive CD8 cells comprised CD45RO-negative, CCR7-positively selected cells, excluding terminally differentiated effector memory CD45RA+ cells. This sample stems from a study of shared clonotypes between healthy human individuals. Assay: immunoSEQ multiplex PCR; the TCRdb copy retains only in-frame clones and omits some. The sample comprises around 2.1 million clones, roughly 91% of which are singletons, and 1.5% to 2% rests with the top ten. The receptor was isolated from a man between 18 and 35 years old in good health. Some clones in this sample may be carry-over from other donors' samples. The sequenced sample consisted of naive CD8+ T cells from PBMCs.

The CDR3 nucleotides are TGTGCCAGCAGCCAAGACGTTGTCGGGATTGGGGGGGAGCAGTACTTC. Translation: CASSQDVVGIGGEQYF. This chain connects TRBV4-2 to TRBJ2-7, with D possibly matching TRBD2 (6 bases). Trimming pared 0 bases from V and 7 bases from J, leaving 19 bases between. Germline V gene lookup returns CDR1 LGHNA and CDR2 YNFKEQ. CDR3 length equals 16 residues.